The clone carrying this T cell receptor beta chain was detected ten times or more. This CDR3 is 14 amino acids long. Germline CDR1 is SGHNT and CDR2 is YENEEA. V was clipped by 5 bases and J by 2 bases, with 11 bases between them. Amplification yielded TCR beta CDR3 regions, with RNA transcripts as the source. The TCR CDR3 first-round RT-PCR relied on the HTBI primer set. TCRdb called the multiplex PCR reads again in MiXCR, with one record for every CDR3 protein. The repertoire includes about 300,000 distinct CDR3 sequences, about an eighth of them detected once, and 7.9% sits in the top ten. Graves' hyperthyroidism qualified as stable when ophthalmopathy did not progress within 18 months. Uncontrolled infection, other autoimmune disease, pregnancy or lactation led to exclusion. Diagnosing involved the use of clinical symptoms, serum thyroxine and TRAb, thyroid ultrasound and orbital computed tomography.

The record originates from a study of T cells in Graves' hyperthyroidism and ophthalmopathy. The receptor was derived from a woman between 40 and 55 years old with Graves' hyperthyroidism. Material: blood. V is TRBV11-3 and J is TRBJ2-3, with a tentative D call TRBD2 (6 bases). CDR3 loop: CASSSSGSTDTQYF. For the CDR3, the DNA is TGTGCCAGCAGCAGTAGCGGATCCACAGATACGCAGTATTTT.